Given below is one T cell receptor (beta chain) in context. The antigen is unknown. It was across several immunoSEQ plates that each subset's genomic DNA was evenly split. The protocol was immunoSEQ multiplex PCR, while the TCRdb copy is restricted to in-frame clones and leaves out a portion. Altogether under 2,000,000 clones are present, about 95% being singletons, with the ten largest covering more than 0.95%. This sample was included in a study of shared clonotypes between healthy human individuals. Study-wide background: There were three CD4 naive, three CD4 memory, two CD8 naive and one CD8 memory plates per donor. Study findings and constraints: Between a few donors, naive CD4 clonotypes were shared at a level of about 5%. Naive subsets typically showed greater estimated richness than memory subsets.

Terminally differentiated effector memory CD45RA+ cells were excluded by CCR7 positive selection of CD45RO-negative cells. The TCR comes from a man aged 18-30 years in good health. The sequenced sample consisted of naive CD8+ T cells sorted from blood.

CDR3: CASSHLESPNTGELFF. The CDR3 nucleotides are TGTGCCAGCAGCCATCTCGAGTCCCCGAACACCGGGGAGCTGTTTTTT. The rearrangement joins TRBV14 to TRBJ2-2; D call uncertain. In germline, CDR1 is SGHDN, CDR2 FVKESK. V was cut by 3 bases and J by 0 bases, with 11 bases left in between. This CDR3 contains 16 residues. Full variable domain (rest looked up from reference TRBV14 and TRBJ2-2): EAGVTQFPSHSVIEKGQTVTLRCDPISGHDNLYWYRRVMGKEIKFLLHFVKESKQDESGMPNNRFLAERTGGTYSTLKVQPAELEDSGVYFCASSHLESPNTGELFFGEGSRLTVL.